This TCR beta chain comes out of a study of OX40 agonist ivuxolimab in advanced cancers. Libraries were prepared by immunoSEQ multiplex PCR; TCRdb keeps only in-frame clonotypes and omits some of them. Of tens of thousands of clones listed, 91% are singletons. General study findings and limits: Low levels of normalized T-cell clonal expansion also appeared in some nonresponders.

This clone was detected once. Its antigen is as yet unknown. V dropped 5 bases and J dropped 3; count of bases not matched to a gene: 7. The CDR3 spans 15 residues. The V gene's germline CDR1 is MNHEY and CDR2 SMNVEV (reference sequence). The receptor's source is an adult with an advanced solid tumor such as melanoma, head and neck, liver or kidney cancer. The material was CD4+ or CD8+ T cells sorted from blood, obtained in a trial of the OX40 agonist ivuxolimab. The V gene is TRBV27, the J gene TRBJ2-7; 10 bases agree with TRBD2. CDR3 DNA sequence: TGTGCCAGCAGTCAAACCGGGACTAGCGTCTACGAGCAGTACTTC. It is translated as CASSQTGTSVYEQYF.